This T cell receptor beta chain originates from a study of shared clonotypes between healthy human individuals. Study background: Participating donors consisted of two women and a few men aged 18 to 49. Broader study findings: Memory subsets generally showed lower estimated richness than naive subsets.

In the case of this clone: Its antigen is not identified.

Measured with immunoSEQ multiplex PCR; TCRdb has only the in-frame clones, and not every one. The table has roughly 2,500,000 clones, more than 85% seen once. Looked up from germline, CDR1 is LNHDA and CDR2 is SQIVND (reference sequence). The V end lost 0 bases, the J end lost 11 bases, and 16 bases lay between the germline ends. This CDR3 is built from 14 residues. This TCR was sampled from a man aged 18 to 29 in good health. Some clones in this sample may be carry-over from other donors' samples. The specimen was naive CD4+ T cells from PBMCs. Subset reported: CD45RA+ positively selected. The chain uses TRBV19 and TRBJ2-5; perhaps D is TRBD1 or TRBD2 (5 bases each). The CDR3 DNA sequence: TGTGCCAGTAGTATAGACCCAACCCGGGGCCAGCAGTACTTC. This codes for CASSIDPTRGQQYF.